A selection of T cell receptor beta chains follows, all from one sample in a study of blood T cell repertoires in COVID-19. Measured with immunoSEQ multiplex PCR; TCRdb has only the in-frame clones, and not every one. Here the sample spans about 160,000 clones, about four fifths being singletons. The sample was peripheral blood. Receptors were obtained from a woman at least 80 years old with active or convalescent COVID-19. The CDR3 runs from the conserved cysteine through the conserved F or W. A D gene is named only where the DNA matches it firmly. Size is omitted from some rows. Given values are once, few, many or a class for expanded clones.

TRBJ2-7 | TRBV11-2 | - | - | CASSLADEQYF | TGTGCCAGCAGCTTAGCGGACGAGCAGTACTTC
TRBJ2-2 | TRBV2 | - | TRBD2 | CASFPGLADTGELFF | TGTGCCAGCTTTCCGGGGCTAGCGGACACCGGGGAGCTGTTTTTT
TRBJ1-2 | TRBV15 | once | TRBD1 | CATSRVSGGYGYTF | TGTGCCACCAGCAGAGTTTCAGGGGGCTATGGCTACACCTTC
TRBJ1-5 | TRBV25-1 | - | - | CASSDSGAGQPQHF | TGTGCCAGCAGTGATTCTGGGGCAGGTCAGCCCCAGCATTTT
TRBJ2-7 | TRBV7-2 | - | TRBD1 | CASSAQTGAIYEQYF | TGTGCCAGCAGCGCCCAGACAGGGGCTATCTACGAGCAGTACTTC
TRBJ1-6 | TRBV27 | - | - | CASTLRGRAHNSPLHF | TGTGCCAGCACCCTCCGGGGGAGAGCCCATAATTCACCCCTCCACTTT
TRBJ2-3 | TRBV5-1 | - | TRBD2 | CASSWAGTSGTRDTQYF | TGCGCCAGCAGCTGGGCCGGGACTAGCGGGACGAGGGATACGCAGTATTTT
TRBJ1-6 | TRBV2 | once | - | CASRVGQSPNSPLHF | TGTGCCAGCAGAGTTGGACAGAGCCCTAATTCACCCCTCCACTTT
TRBJ1-5 | TRBV11-3 | - | TRBD1 | CASSLDPGQGYQPQHF | TGTGCCAGCAGCTTAGACCCGGGACAGGGGTATCAGCCCCAGCATTTT
TRBJ2-7 | TRBV5-5 | - | TRBD2 | CASRGTSTLNEQYF | TGTGCCAGCAGGGGGACTAGCACGTTGAACGAGCAGTACTTC
TRBJ1-2 | TRBV4-1 | - | TRBD1 | CASSQDLWTGGVYGYTF | TGCGCCAGCAGCCAAGATCTCTGGACAGGGGGCGTCTATGGCTACACCTTC
TRBJ2-7 | TRBV2 | - | - | CASARDSYEQYF | TGTGCCAGCGCCAGGGATTCCTACGAGCAGTACTTC
TRBJ2-1 | TRBV4-1 | - | - | CASSQDGVYNEQFF | TGCGCCAGCAGCCAAGACGGGGTCTACAATGAGCAGTTCTTC
TRBJ2-7 | TRBV3-1/TRBV3-2 | - | TRBD2 | CASSQGRTSGTYEQYF | TGTGCCAGCAGCCAAGGACGGACTAGCGGGACCTACGAGCAGTACTTC
TRBJ1-5 | TRBV19 | - | - | CASSISNSRRGWSNQPQHF | TGTGCCAGTAGTATTTCGAATTCTAGACGGGGATGGAGCAATCAGCCCCAGCATTTT
TRBJ2-1 | TRBV3-1/TRBV3-2 | - | TRBD2 | CASSQAAPGLAVNEQFF | TGTGCCAGCAGCCAAGCAGCCCCGGGACTAGCGGTCAATGAGCAGTTCTTC
TRBJ2-7 | TRBV20-1 | - | - | CSASLFRQDSYEQYF | TGCAGTGCTAGTTTATTTCGACAGGATTCCTACGAGCAGTACTTC
TRBJ1-1 | TRBV30 | - | - | CAGQNTEAFF | TGTGCCGGGCAGAACACTGAAGCTTTCTTT
TRBJ1-2 | TRBV7-9 | - | TRBD1 | CASSLLTGDYGYTF | TGTGCCAGCAGCTTATTGACAGGGGATTATGGCTACACCTTC
TRBJ2-2 | TRBV7-9 | - | - | CASSSGGLNTGELFF | TGTGCCAGCAGCTCCGGGGGATTGAACACCGGGGAGCTGTTTTTT
TRBJ1-1 | TRBV7-4 | - | - | CASSLVVGQGQSLTEAFF | TGTGCCAGCAGCTTAGTTGTGGGTCAGGGTCAATCGCTCACTGAAGCTTTCTTT
TRBJ2-7 | TRBV5-1 | few | TRBD1 | CASSLGTGYEQYF | TGCGCCAGCAGCTTGGGGACAGGCTACGAGCAGTACTTC
TRBJ1-2 | TRBV5-6 | - | - | CASSMGLIEYGYTF | TGTGCCAGCAGTATGGGCCTTATCGAATATGGCTACACCTTC
TRBJ2-2 | TRBV7-8 | - | - | CASSLAGARTGELFF | TGTGCCAGCAGCTTAGCAGGGGCACGAACCGGGGAGCTGTTTTTT
TRBJ1-3 | TRBV7-2 | few | TRBD1 | CASSLVGATGADGNTIYF | TGTGCCAGCAGCTTAGTAGGGGCGACAGGGGCGGATGGAAACACCATATATTTT
TRBJ1-6 | TRBV19 | - | - | CASSIGQPSSYNSPLHF | TGTGCCAGTAGTATTGGTCAACCGAGCTCCTATAATTCACCCCTCCACTTT
TRBJ1-1 | TRBV6-1 | - | - | CASSEQGLRAFF | TGTGCCAGCAGTGAACAGGGACTGCGAGCTTTCTTT
TRBJ1-2 | TRBV5-1 | - | TRBD1 | CASTEEGALVDGYTF | TGCGCCAGCACAGAGGAGGGGGCTTTAGTAGATGGCTACACCTTC
TRBJ2-7 | TRBV9 | - | - | CASSAQIQGYEQYF | TGTGCCAGCAGCGCCCAGATACAGGGTTACGAGCAGTACTTC